A single sample gave rise to the 2 T cell receptor beta chains below, sequenced in a study of identical twins. TCRdb independently ran MiXCR on the 5' RACE reads; one entry per CDR3 protein. Counted here are some 690,000 distinct CDR3 sequences, approximately 22% occurring once; the ten biggest clones make up 4.3%. These same records also appear under a second study, on T cells expressing NK-cell markers.

What was sequenced was PBMCs. The source of these receptors is a young woman in good health.

This clonotype was found a few times. The CDR3 region has the DNA TGTGCCAGCACTTGGGGGTTTTTGGCTTTCTTT. It codes for CASTWGFLAFF. The V call is TRBV6-5, the J call TRBJ1-1; perhaps TRBD1 as D (5 bases). The CDR3 sequence is 11 residues long. Germline assignment: CDR1 MNHEY and CDR2 SVGAGI. V was trimmed by 7 bases and J by 11 bases, leaving 14 bases between them.

At least ten counts were recorded for this clonotype. The chain joins TRBV30 to TRBJ2-4; no firm D call. The germline V gene encodes CDR1 GTSNPN and CDR2 SVGIG (reference sequence). V lost 0 bases and J 6 bases, leaving 6 bases between the germline ends. This CDR3 spans 12 amino acids. Here the CDR3 reads CAWSVAGNIQYF. In DNA form, the CDR3 reads TGTGCCTGGAGTGTAGCTGGAAACATTCAGTACTTC.